The 16 T cell receptor beta chains below all came from one sample that was sequenced in a study of CD8 T cells in ankylosing spondylitis. TCRdb re-derived calls from the 5' RACE reads in MiXCR, one entry per CDR3 protein. Of 200,000 to 250,000 distinct CDR3 sequences in the sample, about 10% were seen once. Sequenced sample: blood, either unsorted or a sorted T cell fraction (not recorded which). The source is a male donor with ankylosing spondylitis or in good health (not recorded which).

The chain is built from TRBV5-5 and TRBJ1-5; D perhaps matches TRBD1 (5 bases). Trimming removed 0 bases from V and 2 bases from J, with 12 bases in between. Per the germline V gene, CDR1 is SGHKS and CDR2 is YYEKEE (reference sequence). This CDR3 is built from 16 residues. The CDR3 DNA reads as TGTGCCAGCAGCTTGGGCGTGGGGGGTGGCAATCAGCCCCAGCATTTT. It is translated as CASSLGVGGGNQPQHF.

Turning to this clonotype: A read error may produce the germline difference seen at one junction end. The V gene is TRBV5-1, the J gene TRBJ1-1; D is undetermined. There are 16 residues in the CDR3. Germline V gene lookup returns CDR1 SGHRS and CDR2 YFSETQ. The CDR3 region is CASGIGRDRTNPEAFF. Here the CDR3 DNA reads TGCGCCAGCGGGATTGGAAGGGATCGGACGAACCCTGAAGCTTTCTTT.

This clonotype was found many times. The germline gene is not matched at one end of the junction; a read error may be the cause. The V call is TRBV7-7, the J call TRBJ2-1; 9 bases map to TRBD2. The CDR3 covers 16 residues. Germline lookup yields CDR1 SSHAT and CDR2 FNYEAQ (reference sequence). As DNA, the CDR3 is TGTGCTAGCACCCCCCTCCTAGCGGGGACTGGGAATGAGCAGTTCTTC. Protein: CASTPLLAGTGNEQFF.

There are many counts of this clonotype. The rearrangement links TRBV7-9 to TRBJ1-1; D perhaps matches TRBD1 (6 bases). The V end was cut by 4 bases, the J end by 2 bases, with 14 bases between. Germline V gives CDR1 SEHNR, CDR2 FQNEAQ (reference sequence). The CDR3 spans 15 residues. The CDR3 DNA is TGTGCCAGCAGCTCCCCGACAGGAATCAACACTGAAGCTTTCTTT. Encoded protein: CASSSPTGINTEAFF. Full variable domain (missing parts from reference TRBV7-9 and TRBJ1-1): DTGVSQNPRHKITKRGQNVTFRCDPISEHNRLYWYRQTLGQGPEFLTYFQNEAQLEKSRLLSDRFSAERPKGSFSTLEIQRTEQGDSAMYLCASSSPTGINTEAFFGQGTRLTVV.

This clonotype was observed many times. The DNA of the CDR3 is TGTGCCAGCAGCGTAGGAAACGACAGGTACGAGCAGTACTTC. Protein product: CASSVGNDRYEQYF. This sequence joins TRBV9 and TRBJ2-7; D is perhaps TRBD1 (6 bases). This CDR3 region has 14 residues. The ends were cut back, 0 bases at V and 4 bases at J, with 11 bases in the middle. Germline assignment: CDR1 SGDLS and CDR2 YYNGEE.

This clonotype appeared a few times. The chain joins TRBV4-2 to TRBJ1-2, with a tentative D call TRBD1 (6 bases). This CDR3 is built from 13 residues. The ends were cut back, 2 bases at V and 4 bases at J, with 8 bases in the middle. Germline CDR1 is LGHNA and CDR2 is YNFKEQ. CDR3 sequence: CASSQSQGYGYTF. The CDR3 nucleotides read TGTGCCAGCAGCCAATCACAGGGCTATGGCTACACCTTC.

There are a few counts of this clonotype. CDR3 sequence: CASSLIGEQETQYF. CDR3 sequence (DNA): TGTGCCAGCAGCTTGATTGGGGAACAAGAGACCCAGTACTTC. This chain joins TRBV5-6 and TRBJ2-5; D call uncertain. The CDR3 totals 14 residues. Trimming left V 1 base short and J 2 bases short, with 9 bases between. CDR1 is SGHDT, CDR2 YYEEEE, per germline.

Ten or more counts support this clonotype. The chain joins TRBV10-3 to TRBJ1-4; no clear D. Germline V gene lookup returns CDR1 ENHRY and CDR2 SYGVKD. This CDR3 has 17 amino acids. With 0 bases removed from V and 0 bases from J, the gap between germline ends came to 11 bases. The CDR3 protein is CAISESSGYATNEKLFF. For the CDR3, the DNA is TGTGCCATCAGTGAGTCGAGTGGTTATGCAACTAATGAAAAACTGTTTTTT.

This clonotype has only a few counts. V is TRBV7-3 and J is TRBJ2-7; no reliable D call. CDR3 size: 13 residues. Per germline, CDR1 SGHTA and CDR2 FQGTGA. The V and J ends lost 1 base and 0 bases respectively, with 4 bases between them. This chain's CDR3 is CASSLRNSYEQYF. The CDR3 DNA reads TGTGCCAGCAGCTTAAGGAACTCCTACGAGCAGTACTTC.

As regards this clonotype: A read error may produce the germline difference seen at one junction end. V and J are TRBV20-1 and TRBJ2-7; D might be TRBD2 (5 bases). This CDR3 contains 15 residues. The germline CDR1 and CDR2 sequences are DFQATT and SNEGSKA (reference sequence). In nucleotides, the CDR3 is TGCTGTGCTAGAGATCTTCAGCGGCCCCTCTACGAGCAGTACTTC. Translation: CCARDLQRPLYEQYF.

The rearrangement joins TRBV7-9 to TRBJ2-1; possibly TRBD1 for D (5 bases). The CDR3 covers 14 residues. V was shortened by 5 bases and J by 6 bases, with 14 bases between the two germline ends. Germline loops: CDR1 SEHNR, CDR2 FQNEAQ (reference sequence). CDR3 in amino acids: CASSLRLGANEQFF. DNA for the CDR3: TGTGCCAGCAGCCTGAGGCTAGGGGCCAATGAGCAGTTCTTC.

This clonotype was recorded many times. The rearrangement links TRBV28 to TRBJ2-3; 8 bases map to TRBD2. V shed 3 bases and J 2 bases; nucleotides not matched to a gene: 10. The CDR3 contains 17 residues. CDR1 is MDHEN and CDR2 is SYDVKM in the germline V gene. DNA for the CDR3: TGTGCCAGCAGTTTCGATCCGGGGGGGCCCCCCACAGATACGCAGTATTTT. Its translation is CASSFDPGGPPTDTQYF.

This clonotype was seen at least ten times. The chain couples TRBV5-1 to TRBJ2-3, with D tentatively TRBD1 or TRBD2 (7 bases each). Trimming cost V 4 bases and J 4 bases, with 13 bases left between them. Germline assignment: CDR1 SGHRS and CDR2 YFSETQ. This CDR3 is 14 amino acids long. Here the CDR3 reads CASSQGGPPDTQYF. The DNA of the CDR3 is TGCGCCAGCAGCCAGGGGGGGCCCCCAGATACGCAGTATTTT.

This clonotype has ten or more counts. The chain employs TRBV7-2 and TRBJ2-3, with 8 bases lining up with TRBD2. The CDR3 runs 16 residues. The V gene's germline CDR1 is SGHTA and CDR2 FQGNSA. J was trimmed by 3 bases and V by 1 base; bases with no gene match: 6. The chain's CDR3 is CASSLGAGGGTDTQYF. The CDR3 nucleotides are TGTGCCAGCAGCTTAGGGGCCGGCGGGGGGACAGATACGCAGTATTTT.

The chain uses TRBV7-9 and TRBJ1-1, with no clear D. Germline CDR1 is SEHNR and CDR2 is FQNEAQ (reference sequence). This CDR3 comprises 11 residues. V was cut by 1 base and J by 8 bases, with 5 bases left in between. Written as DNA, the CDR3 is TGTGCCAGCAGCTTAGGCAAGGAAGCTTTCTTT. This translates into CASSLGKEAFF.

This clonotype was recorded many times. The chain is built from TRBV20-1 and TRBJ2-2; D is perhaps TRBD2 (5 bases). V lost 6 bases, J lost 9 bases, and 11 bases lay in between. Germline V CDR1 and CDR2: DFQATT, SNEGSKA (reference sequence). The CDR3 loop spans 11 amino acids. This CDR3 is CSASLVRELFF. The CDR3 bases are TGCAGTGCCTCACTAGTTCGGGAGCTGTTTTTT.